This T cell receptor beta chain was profiled in a study of cytomegalovirus exposure and HLA in healthy donors (dated by TCRdb to 2017 to 2019). Concerning the study at large: An earlier analysis of approximately 640 of the donors reported roughly 300 Gb of sequence data and roughly 100 million unique TCR beta sequences from some 180 million T cells. Approximately 310 gigabases of sequencing data and some 85 million unique TCR sequences were included in an early release covering about 600 HLA-typed donors. Among the approximately 430 genotyped donors, about 83% belonged to the genetic ancestry cluster associated with self-reported Caucasian donors. The aim of the study was to test whether cataloging public T cell receptors could identify signatures of past pathogen exposure. Using immunosequencing, the study profiled T cell repertoires from 640 or so subjects and related those repertoires to cytomegalovirus serostatus. In addition to the first cohort of 666 subjects, a separate validation cohort of 130 or so different subjects was used. The study combined high-throughput TCR immunosequencing, statistical association of individual TCRs with disease status, and machine learning to predict cytomegalovirus infection status. In a later analysis, previously published TCR beta repertoires from 600 to 850 donors were re-analyzed and high-resolution HLA genotyping was added so that TCR occurrence patterns could be studied. Rather than using new phenotypic data, the later analysis identified candidate immune exposures from TCR beta sequences and from how often those sequences occurred across donors. To decide whether each TCR beta V gene segment behaved as functional or pseudogenic, an earlier analysis of nearly 600 of the donors relied on high-throughput TCR beta sequencing. Donor age, sex, ethnicity and CMV serostatus were compiled together with the repertoire data. A later genetic analysis used genome-wide SNP genotypes for about three fifths of the 666 donors, treating that subset as a discovery cohort. Every discovery cohort repertoire had been produced on one sequencing platform. HLA typing covered class I and class II loci at four-digit resolution. Typing coverage differed by locus: A, B, C, DRB1 and DQB1 were typed in about 620-630 donors, DQA1 in 500 to 550, DPA1 in around 610, and DPB1 in approximately 450. Roughly 5 DR-DQ haplotypes were handled as single units for association and clustering, since linkage in the cohort was strong. Among about 400 genotyped donors of the cohort, an average of around 220,000 unique TCR beta nucleotide sequences was sequenced per donor, of which about 18% were non-productive. Broad study findings and their caveats: A further reported finding was that TCR beta sequences accurately predicted the HLA-A and HLA-B alleles for most subjects in the first cohort. A later genetic analysis reported fewer N-insertions in productive TCRs among donors in an Asian-associated ancestry cluster than the approximately 670-donor mean. According to the authors, the approach could potentially be generalized to other disease states and immunological phenotypes. Because counts were too low, around 17 rarely observed V segments, including chromosome 9 orphons, were left out of the earlier analysis of a few hundred of the donors. Broadly in line with IMGT annotations, most TCR beta V segments showed up in productive rearrangements about 87% or about 30% of the time in an earlier analysis of a few hundred of the donors. Because the 87-base-pair reads could not distinguish some IMGT-functional V segments, including TRBV6-2 and TRBV6-3, those segments were excluded. A later genetic analysis associated a missense DCLRE1C variant with V-gene and J-gene trimming of TCR beta chains, and an independent cohort replicated the association. In a later analysis, HLA-associated TCR beta chains were found to be more clonally expanded and to have lower generation probabilities than equally common non-associated chains. A later analysis found that TCR association rates varied across HLA loci, with DRB1 alleles showing the most associated TCRs and HLA-C alleles the fewest. A cluster of highly shared sequence variants was judged likely to represent a technical artifact of the sequencing pipeline. In vitro tests confirmed that a few of the cytomegalovirus-associated TCR beta chains recognize cytomegalovirus antigens. Strong co-occurrence of HLA alleles, especially DR and DQ, made assigning TCR associations to individual alleles difficult. A later analysis reported that several top co-occurrence clusters appeared linked to parvovirus B19, influenza, CMV and Epstein-Barr virus. This cohort had only TCR beta chains sequenced, and the lack of alpha or paired-chain data limited which features could be detected. Immune exposure information for the cohort was limited to CMV serostatus. A later analysis associated about 18,000 TCR beta sequences with specific HLA alleles at a false discovery rate of 0.05. According to a later analysis, most CMV-associated TCR beta chains appeared to be HLA-restricted, and the HLA associations seemed to be driven largely by CMV exposure. Linkage disequilibrium might explain the correlated functional status among segregating V segments, but an unknown experimental factor could not be excluded. Because HLA typing was unavailable for some donors at each locus, only the typed subset was used in association tests. The classifier was reported to diagnose cytomegalovirus status with high specificity and sensitivity in both the original cohort and the validation cohort. While some public TCRs were present in many individuals, most TCR sequences turned up only very rarely across donors. A total of about 180 TCR beta chains were listed by the study as associated with cytomegalovirus. The presence/absence analyses assumed that sequencing depth was roughly uniform across donors, and that assumption may not be true.

The cohort comprised around 690 healthy bone marrow donors. At the time of sampling, every cohort member was nominally healthy, though immune exposures that went unrecorded were likely present. The donor was CMV seropositive and belonged to the group of 250 to 350 seropositive cohort members. Each donor provided a peripheral blood sample, and peripheral blood mononuclear cells were used for TCR beta sequencing. Genomic DNA extraction from the blood cell samples was performed with the Qiagen DNeasy Blood Extraction Kit. This clone showed up just a few times. Its antigen specificity is not known. Within one base of it there is no much larger clone, and no base qualities were kept. Here V drops 4 bases and J drops 6 bases, and the junction holds 11 bases not matched to any gene. Including the terminal cysteine and phenylalanine, the CDR3 comprises 16 residues. Only the CDR3 part of the read is kept: 48 bases, read in frame from the first base. Via the germline V gene (reference sequence), CDR1 is LNHDA and CDR2 SQIVND.

The library was made by the immunoSEQ multiplex PCR assay. For the multiplex PCR, a mixture combining 60 forward primers for TCR Vbeta segments and 13 reverse primers for TCR Jbeta segments was used. The CDR3 region of rearranged TCR beta genes was amplified from genomic DNA with a multiplex PCR assay. The Illumina HiSeq System was used to sequence the amplified TCR beta libraries as 87-base-pair reads. As for the original processing: A later analysis counted some 80 million unique TCR beta chains across the 550 to 800 repertoires, and some 12 million of these chains were shared by at least two donors. A nearest-neighbor algorithm error-corrected the raw reads and collapsed the reads into unique sequences, merging closely related sequences to remove PCR and sequencing errors. Alignment of CDR3 sequences to IMGT reference sequences was used to assign V, D and J gene segments. For a sequence to be retained, at least a six-nucleotide match to both a V gene segment and a J gene segment was required. Rearrangements were called productive when the CDR3 lacked stop codons and stayed in frame with V and J; all others were non-productive. Following IMGT convention, CDR3 was defined as the stretch from the second conserved V-encoded cysteine up to the conserved J-encoded phenylalanine. In an earlier analysis of around 600 of the donors, sequences lacking an unambiguous match to a single V gene segment were excluded. An earlier analysis of about 590 of the donors classified V segments as functional when productive rearrangements were above 56.7% and as segregating when the standard deviation between donors was above 5%. A statistical classification framework was developed to diagnose cytomegalovirus status using the catalog of TCR beta chain sequences. V and J gene assignment, in a later analysis, came from comparing TCR nucleotide sequences with IMGT/GENE-DB human TR gene sequences. Using the TCRdist pipeline, a later analysis assigned CDR3 sequences along with most-parsimonious VDJ recombination scenarios. In a later analysis, each TCR beta chain was defined by its CDR3 amino acid sequence together with its V-gene family, and reads lacking a unique V-gene family were excluded. A later analysis removed 500 to 600 highly shared, low-generation-probability nucleotide sequences to deal with suspected cross-contamination and a sequencing artifact. In a later analysis, a clonal expansion index for each public chain was calculated from normalized within-repertoire ranks of inferred template counts. In a later analysis, generation probabilities were computed using a VDJ recombination model fitted to out-of-frame rearrangements, and the results were checked against IGoR. A later analysis scored TCR-TCR, TCR-HLA and TCR-CMV co-occurrence with hypergeometric tests, applying a repertoire-size bias correction to TCR pairs. In a later analysis, false discovery rates were estimated by permuting HLA or CMV assignments 20 times. In a later analysis, co-occurring TCRs were grouped using DBSCAN, and TCRdist sequence similarity was added for clustering within HLA-allele-positive subsets. Repertoires with fewer than 30,000 or more than 120,000 public chains, plus five repertoires with anomalous nucleotide sharing, were excluded from co-occurrence clustering. TCRdb obtained this table from immuneACCESS and retained in-frame rearrangements with V and J assigned. These tables miss some clones; where compared with another copy, unresolved V genes account for less than half of the shortfall, and the remainder is unexplained. The V and J calls and the clone size are those of that table, but D and trimming were determined from the DNA. The sample table holds under 200,000 clones, of which roughly 79% were seen once. The ten largest make up just over 2% of the sample.

The receptor comes from a woman aged 25-40 years in good health and CMV-seropositive. The sequenced material came from PBMCs. This receptor chain uses TRBV19 and TRBJ1-5, and 8 bases in between align with TRBD1. The CDR3 reads as follows: CASSSLGQGLGQPQHF. In nucleotide form, the sequence is TGTGCCAGTAGTAGTCTTGGACAGGGCTTGGGTCAGCCCCAGCATTTT.